Only a few counts were recorded for the clone carrying this T cell receptor (beta chain). Its antigen remains unknown. The record originates from a study of cytomegalovirus exposure and HLA in healthy donors. Study-wide results and caveats: According to a later analysis, most TCR beta chains associated with CMV appeared HLA-restricted.

13 Jbeta primers and 60 Vbeta primers were used for the PCR. TCRdb's table, derived via immunoSEQ multiplex PCR, lists solely in-frame clones and lacks some. In the table there are around 170,000 clones, over 75% of which are singletons. The CDR3 totals 14 residues. Per germline, CDR1 MNHEY and CDR2 SMNVEV (reference sequence). V lost 4 bases and J lost 4; bases outside the gene matches: 4. The V and J genes are TRBV27 and TRBJ1-1; 9 nucleotides agree with TRBD1. The sequencing sample was made of PBMCs. This sequence was found in a man aged 35 to 55 in good health and CMV-seropositive. CDR3 DNA sequence: TGTGCCAGCAGTTCGGGACAGGGTTCCACTGAAGCTTTCTTT. This translates into CASSSGQGSTEAFF.